Detailed here is one TCR beta chain. The source of the sample is a study of blood T cell repertoires in COVID-19. Clones were sequenced by immunoSEQ multiplex PCR, and TCRdb holds only the in-frame ones, with some missing. The sample has 220,000 or so clones; 82% are singletons. This CDR3 comprises 12 residues. Per germline, CDR1 SQVTM and CDR2 ANQGSEA. The ends were cut back, 4 bases at V and 6 bases at J, with 9 bases in the middle. The specimen was peripheral blood. The receptor was isolated from a woman aged 80 or over with COVID-19, enrolled during active disease. The chain recombines TRBV29-1 with TRBJ1-4; D is possibly TRBD1 (6 bases). DNA of the CDR3: TGCAGCGTTGCAGGGGCGGATGAAAAACTGTTTTTT. Protein product: CSVAGADEKLFF.